This TCR beta chain was recovered during a study of neurological immune-mediated disorders. The unsorted libraries had their origin in 2 million PBMCs stored at -80 C. This clonotype occurred many times. Its antigen is undetermined. The study, taken as a whole, reports: No expanded-clone CDR3 amino acid sequence recurred across subjects, suggesting private TCR-beta repertoires.

One entry per CDR3 protein, called by TCRdb with MiXCR from the 5' RACE reads. The table shows about 120,000 distinct CDR3 sequences, with roughly 3.2% occurring only once. The material sequenced was PBMCs. This TCR derives from a young woman with multiple sclerosis.

The CDR3 loop reads CASSLVGTGDHQPQHF. In DNA form, the CDR3 reads TGTGCCAGCAGCTTAGTCGGGACAGGGGACCATCAGCCCCAGCATTTT. This sequence joins TRBV7-2 and TRBJ1-5; 10 nucleotides match TRBD1. J was trimmed by 5 bases and V by 1 base; bases with no gene match: 5. The CDR3 is 16 residues long. Looked up from germline, CDR1 is SGHTA and CDR2 is FQGNSA.